This TCR beta chain was recorded in a study of T cell changes during pregnancy in multiple sclerosis. Method: immunoSEQ multiplex PCR; TCRdb's copy keeps in-frame clones and lacks some. The sample has 35,000 to 55,000 clones; around 92% are singletons. Trimming pared 6 bases from V and 4 bases from J, leaving 11 bases between. The CDR3 totals 12 residues. Germline assignment: CDR1 SGHRS and CDR2 YFSETQ. Sequencing was performed on peripheral blood. The V call is TRBV5-1, the J call TRBJ2-7; either TRBD1 or TRBD2 may fit D (5 bases each). This TCR came from a female donor with multiple sclerosis, enrolled in a pregnancy study. The CDR3 loop reads CASNGAGYEQYF. DNA for the CDR3: TGCGCCAGCAACGGGGCGGGTTACGAGCAGTACTTC.